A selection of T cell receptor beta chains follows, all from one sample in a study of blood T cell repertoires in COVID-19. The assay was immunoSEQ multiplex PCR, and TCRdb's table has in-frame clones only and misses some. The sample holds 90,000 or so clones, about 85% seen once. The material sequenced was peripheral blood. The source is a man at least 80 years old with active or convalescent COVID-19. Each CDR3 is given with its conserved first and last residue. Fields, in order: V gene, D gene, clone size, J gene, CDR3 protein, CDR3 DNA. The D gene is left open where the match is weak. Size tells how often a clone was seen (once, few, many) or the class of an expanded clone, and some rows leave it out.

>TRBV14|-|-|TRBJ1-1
CASSQDNLDTLGNTEAFF
TGTGCCAGCAGCCAAGATAATCTGGACACCCTGGGGAACACTGAAGCTTTCTTT
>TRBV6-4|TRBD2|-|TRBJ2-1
CASSRALAGGYNEQFF
TGTGCCAGCAGTAGAGCCCTAGCGGGGGGTTACAATGAGCAGTTCTTC
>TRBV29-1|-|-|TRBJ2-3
CSVPGIDTDTQYF
TGCAGCGTTCCCGGGATTGACACAGATACGCAGTATTTT
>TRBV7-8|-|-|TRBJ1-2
CASSPTGQPGFSGYTF
TGTGCCAGCAGCCCCACCGGACAGCCGGGGTTTAGTGGCTACACCTTC
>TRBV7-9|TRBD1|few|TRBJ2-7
CASSLRTGGPYEQYF
TGTGCCAGCAGCTTAAGGACAGGGGGTCCGTACGAGCAGTACTTC
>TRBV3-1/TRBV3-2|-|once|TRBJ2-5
CASSQDLEGAELSQETQYF
TGTGCCAGCAGCCAAGATTTGGAAGGGGCCGAACTATCCCAAGAGACCCAGTACTTC
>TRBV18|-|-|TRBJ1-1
CASSLLNTEAFF
TGTGCCAGCTCACTCCTAAACACTGAAGCTTTCTTT
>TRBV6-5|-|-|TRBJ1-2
CASSYTRAGAFYGYTF
TGTGCCAGCAGTTACACCCGGGCAGGGGCTTTCTATGGCTACACCTTC
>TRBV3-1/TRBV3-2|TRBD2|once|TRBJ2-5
CASSQDRYGTSGGAVKETQYF
TGTGCCAGCAGCCAAGATCGATATGGGACTAGCGGGGGGGCTGTAAAGGAGACCCAGTACTTC
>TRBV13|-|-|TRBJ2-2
CASSLAGIGWNKSPTGELFF
TGTGCCAGCAGCTTAGCGGGGATCGGGTGGAATAAGTCGCCAACCGGGGAGCTGTTTTTT
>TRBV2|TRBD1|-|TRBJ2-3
CASIREGTGLTDTQYF
TGTGCCAGCATACGAGAAGGGACAGGCCTCACAGATACGCAGTATTTT
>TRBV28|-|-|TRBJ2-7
CASSRRRQFSYEQYF
TGTGCCAGCAGCCGAAGGAGGCAGTTCTCCTACGAGCAGTACTTC
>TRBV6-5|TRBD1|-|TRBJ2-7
CASRHGTAEQYF
TGTGCCAGCAGGCACGGGACAGCCGAGCAGTACTTC
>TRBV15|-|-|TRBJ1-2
CATSRVRGYGYTF
TGTGCCACCAGCAGAGTCAGGGGCTATGGCTACACCTTC
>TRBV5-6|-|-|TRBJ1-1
CASSHTGNTEAFF
TGTGCCAGCAGTCATACAGGGAACACTGAAGCTTTCTTT